One sample yielded the 5 T cell receptor beta chains listed below, sequenced in a study of cytomegalovirus exposure and HLA in healthy donors. Researchers ran the PCR with 60 Vbeta and 13 Jbeta primers. The repertoire was sequenced with immunoSEQ multiplex PCR; TCRdb's copy has only in-frame clones and lacks some. Of about 160,000 clones in the sample, approximately 76% were seen once. The sample taken for sequencing was PBMCs. These receptors were obtained from a female donor in good health and CMV-seronegative.

This chain uses TRBV7-6 with TRBJ2-4; no reliable D call. The CDR3 has 14 amino acids. Trimming pared 2 bases from V and 0 bases from J, leaving 5 bases between. Germline V CDR1 and CDR2: SGHVS, FNYEAQ. CDR3 amino acids: CASSLPGAKNIQYF. DNA of the CDR3: TGTGCCAGCAGCTTACCGGGAGCCAAAAACATTCAGTACTTC.

In this sample, this clone turned up once. The rearrangement uses TRBV7-7 and TRBJ1-1; TRBD1 is a possible D gene (5 bases). With 5 bases removed from V and 1 base from J, the gap between germline ends came to 11 bases. Germline V gene lookup returns CDR1 SSHAT and CDR2 FNYEAQ (reference sequence). The CDR3 consists of 14 residues. The CDR3 region is CASSLNDRNTEAFF. In DNA, the CDR3 is TGTGCCAGCAGCCTCAACGACAGGAACACTGAAGCTTTCTTT.

The chain links TRBV5-6 to TRBJ1-1, with unresolved D. Deletions cut 3 bases from V and 8 bases from J, with 14 bases between. Germline CDR1 is SGHDT and CDR2 is YYEEEE. This CDR3 has 13 residues. CDR3 region: CASSSLPAAEAFF. As DNA, the CDR3 is TGTGCCAGCAGCTCCCTTCCTGCGGCGGAAGCTTTCTTT.

The V call is TRBV9, the J call TRBJ2-3, with D perhaps TRBD2 (5 bases). CDR3 length equals 14 residues. V lost 0 bases and J 8 bases, leaving 13 bases between the germline ends. The germline CDR1 and CDR2 sequences are SGDLS and YYNGEE. This CDR3 reads CASSVGSEEATQYF. CDR3 coding DNA: TGTGCCAGCAGCGTAGGTAGCGAGGAAGCTACGCAGTATTTT.

This rearrangement joins TRBV2 to TRBJ2-5, with D perhaps matching TRBD2 (5 bases). The CDR3 contains 14 residues. V dropped 6 bases and J dropped 5 bases, with 16 bases sitting between them. CDR1 is SNHLY and CDR2 is FYNNEI in the germline V gene. The CDR3 DNA is TGTGCCAGCAGCCCCGGACTGGCCGGGGAGACCCAGTACTTC. Residues: CASSPGLAGETQYF. The full variable domain, in which reference TRBV2 and TRBJ2-5 provide the parts outside the CDR3, is EPEVTQTPSHQVTQMGQEVILRCVPISNHLYFYWYRQILGQKVEFLVSFYNNEISEKSEIFDDQFSVERPDGSNFTLKIRSTKLEDSAMYFCASSPGLAGETQYFGPGTRLLVL.